Below, 12 T cell receptor beta chains from the same sample are listed, as sequenced in a study of cytotoxic CD8 clonotypes in ibrutinib-treated CLL. Profiling relied on immunoSEQ multiplex PCR, and the TCRdb table lists in-frame clones only, not all of them. The table shows roughly 220,000 clones, with roughly 65% occurring only once. The starting material was PBMCs, obtained after 12 months of ibrutinib treatment. These receptors were collected from a human donor with chronic lymphocytic leukemia.

The V gene is TRBV7-8, the J gene TRBJ2-7, with D possibly matching TRBD2 (5 bases). The CDR3 has 14 amino acids. The germline CDR1 and CDR2 sequences are SGHVS and FQNEAQ. V lost 4 bases and J lost 3, with 13 bases in between. The CDR3 is CASSSSLGSYEQYF. DNA for the CDR3: TGTGCCAGCAGCTCGTCCCTGGGGAGCTACGAGCAGTACTTC.

The chain recombines TRBV6-5 with TRBJ1-5; D uncertain. V lost 2 bases and J lost 5, with 7 bases in between. Germline V gene lookup returns CDR1 MNHEY and CDR2 SVGAGI. CDR3 size: 13 residues. The CDR3 reads CASSYGRYQPQHF. The CDR3 DNA reads TGTGCCAGCAGTTACGGCAGATATCAGCCCCAGCATTTT.

The chain is built from TRBV10-3 and TRBJ2-7; D is unclear. The CDR3 runs 14 residues. Trimming shortened V by 0 bases and J by 3 bases, and 9 bases separated the two germline ends. Germline CDR1 ENHRY, CDR2 SYGVKD. The DNA of the CDR3 is TGTGCCATCAGTGAGTCTTCGAGGAACTACGAGCAGTACTTC. It translates to CAISESSRNYEQYF.

The V and J genes are TRBV15 and TRBJ2-3; 9 bases map to TRBD1. CDR1 LNHNV and CDR2 YYDKDF come from the germline V gene (reference sequence). Losses at the gene ends were 5 bases for V and 6 bases for J; bases not matched to a gene: 9. CDR3 length equals 15 residues. This chain's CDR3 is CATSPGTGIWDTQYF. The CDR3 DNA reads TGTGCCACCAGCCCTGGGACAGGGATTTGGGATACGCAGTATTTT.

The J gene is TRBJ1-3, the V gene TRBV12-1. TRBV12-1 is reported as a pseudogene. This CDR3 comprises 14 residues. This CDR3 is CATAGGRSGNTIYF. The CDR3 coding sequence is TGTGCCACCGCCGGGGGGCGCTCTGGAAACACCATATATTTT.

The V gene is TRBV6-1, the J gene TRBJ1-2; 9 nucleotides agree with TRBD1. The CDR3 consists of 12 residues. V lost 6 bases to trimming and J lost 6 bases; unmatched junction nucleotides: 2. The germline CDR1 and CDR2 sequences are MNHNS and SASEGT. The CDR3 loop is CASRTGGDGYTF. CDR3 nucleotides: TGTGCCAGCAGGACAGGGGGGGATGGCTACACCTTC.

This chain joins TRBV4-2 and TRBJ2-7; 8 bases fit TRBD2. CDR3 length: 15 residues. The ends lost 4 bases at V and 1 base at J; junction bases unmatched: 6. The germline V gene has CDR1 LGHNA and CDR2 YNFKEQ. CDR3 protein: CASSPSGGESYEQYF. The DNA of the CDR3 is TGTGCCAGCAGCCCTTCGGGGGGGGAATCCTACGAGCAGTACTTC.

In this sample, this clone turned up many times. V and J are TRBV2 and TRBJ1-2, with a possible D match to TRBD1 (5 bases). The germline V and J ends were trimmed by 2 bases and 4 bases, with 8 bases remaining between them. Germline V gives CDR1 SNHLY, CDR2 FYNNEI. This CDR3 has 13 residues. CDR3 sequence (DNA): TGTGCCAGCAGTGAACAGGGAAGCTATGGCTACACCTTC. Protein sequence: CASSEQGSYGYTF.

The chain has TRBV7-8 and TRBJ2-1, with D perhaps given as TRBD1 or TRBD2 (5 bases each). CDR3 length: 14 amino acids. Trimming stripped 2 bases from V and 9 bases from J, with 14 bases between. Germline V lookup: CDR1 SGHVS, CDR2 FQNEAQ. The CDR3 sequence: CASSLSTLGVEQFF. DNA of the CDR3: TGTGCCAGCAGCTTATCTACCCTGGGGGTTGAGCAGTTCTTC.

This clone has just a few counts. V and J are TRBV7-2 and TRBJ1-2; D gene ambiguous. In germline, CDR1 is SGHTA, CDR2 FQGNSA. The V end lost 1 base, the J end lost 7 bases, and 4 bases lay between the germline ends. This CDR3 has 11 residues. The CDR3 sequence: CASSLEPGYTF. The CDR3, as DNA: TGTGCCAGCAGCTTAGAGCCTGGCTACACCTTC.

The chain employs TRBV19 and TRBJ1-1; the match to TRBD1 covers 8 bases. The junction had 7 bases not matched to a gene; V was cut back by 4 bases and J by 0 bases. The CDR3 has 16 amino acids. Germline V CDR1 and CDR2: LNHDA, SQIVND (reference sequence). The CDR3 nucleotides are TGTGCCAGTAGTACCCGATCGGACAGGGTGAACACTGAAGCTTTCTTT. Its translation: CASSTRSDRVNTEAFF. Complete variable domain (other parts from reference TRBV19 and TRBJ1-1): DGGITQSPKYLFRKEGQNVTLSCEQNLNHDAMYWYRQDPGQGLRLIYYSQIVNDFQKGDIAEGYSVSREKKESFPLTVTSAQKNPTAFYLCASSTRSDRVNTEAFFGQGTRLTVV.

The V gene is TRBV18, the J gene TRBJ1-1, with D uncertain. Germline CDR1 KGHSH, CDR2 LQKENI. This CDR3 is built from 14 residues. The V and J ends lost 4 bases and 1 base respectively, with 10 bases between them. In nucleotides, the CDR3 is TGTGCCAGCTCACTAGTGGCAGGGAACACTGAAGCTTTCTTT. Translation gives CASSLVAGNTEAFF.